The 10 T cell receptor beta chains below all came from one sample that was sequenced in a study of blood T cell repertoires in COVID-19. Generated by immunoSEQ multiplex PCR, the TCRdb table keeps only in-frame clones and is missing some. Of 200,000 to 250,000 clones in the sample, about 83% are singletons; the top ten hold over 9%. Sequenced material: peripheral blood. These receptors were taken from a man older than 75 with acute or convalescent COVID-19.

This clone was detected once. J is TRBJ1-5 and V is TRBV28; TRBD1 matches at 11 bases. The CDR3 covers 15 residues. CDR1 and CDR2 from the germline V gene are MDHEN and SYDVKM. The V gene end was trimmed by 6 bases and the J gene end by 5 bases; junction bases not matched to a gene: 6. Written as DNA, the CDR3 is TGTGCCAGCAGAACCGGGACAGGGGGTTATCAGCCCCAGCATTTT. This encodes CASRTGTGGYQPQHF.

The chain links TRBV14 to TRBJ1-6; weak D call: TRBD1 (5 bases). Trimming shortened V by 3 bases and J by 7 bases, and 7 bases separated the two germline ends. The germline CDR1 and CDR2 sequences are SGHDN and FVKESK. The CDR3 has 13 amino acids. CDR3 residues: CASSHPGNSPLHF. CDR3 DNA sequence: TGTGCCAGCAGCCATCCAGGGAATTCACCCCTCCACTTT.

Only one count was recorded for this clone. The rearrangement links TRBV5-6 to TRBJ1-2; 10 bases agree with TRBD1. This CDR3 has 16 amino acids. Germline V gene data show CDR1 as SGHDT and CDR2 as YYEEEE. Germline trimming cut 3 bases from V and 7 bases from J; bases unmatched to any gene: 12. CDR3 DNA: TGTGCCAGCAGCTCAATTTGGGACAGGGGAGGAGGTGGCTACACCTTC. It yields the protein CASSSIWDRGGGGYTF.

This clone was observed a handful of times. The rearrangement uses TRBV28 and TRBJ1-3; D may be TRBD1 (6 bases). The CDR3 spans 16 residues. Per the germline V gene, CDR1 is MDHEN and CDR2 is SYDVKM. V gave up 7 bases and J gave up 1 base, with 17 bases separating them. The chain's CDR3 is CASTKGGITSGNTIYF. CDR3 nucleotides: TGTGCCAGCACTAAGGGGGGGATTACATCTGGAAACACCATATATTTT.

V is TRBV6-6 and J is TRBJ2-5; 7 bases are shared with TRBD1. V shed 2 bases, J shed 2 bases, and the junction held 2 bases outside the gene matches. The germline CDR1 and CDR2 sequences are MNHNY and SVGAGI (reference sequence). The CDR3 covers 14 residues. DNA for the CDR3: TGTGCCAGCAGTTACGGGACAGTACAAGAGACCCAGTACTTC. This encodes CASSYGTVQETQYF.

This chain uses TRBV6-5 with TRBJ1-4; maybe TRBD1 (6 bases). V gave up 2 bases and J gave up 13 bases, with 23 bases separating them. Germline CDR1 reads MNHEY; CDR2 reads SVGAGI. The CDR3 extends over 16 amino acids. The CDR3 reads CASSYDGRGRLGGLFF. The CDR3 nucleotides read TGTGCCAGCAGTTACGATGGCAGGGGAAGATTAGGTGGACTGTTTTTT.

The J gene is TRBJ2-7, the V gene TRBV27; perhaps TRBD2 as D (6 bases). From germline, CDR1 is MNHEY and CDR2 SMNVEV (reference sequence). This CDR3 has 13 residues. V lost 2 bases, J lost 3 bases, and 8 bases lay in between. DNA for the CDR3: TGTGCCAGCAGTTTAAGGGGAGGCTACGAGCAGTACTTC. This sequence encodes CASSLRGGYEQYF.

The rearrangement joins TRBV6-4 to TRBJ2-3; TRBD2 is a possible D gene (5 bases). The CDR3 length is 13 residues. The V gene's germline CDR1 is MRHNA and CDR2 SNTAGT. Trimming removed 4 bases at V and 6 bases at J, with 11 bases between. The CDR3 spells CASSGERGDTQYF. The DNA for the CDR3 is TGTGCCAGCAGTGGAGAGCGCGGGGATACGCAGTATTTT.

This clone has more than one count but fewer than ten. This sequence joins TRBV2 and TRBJ1-5; D is possibly TRBD1 (6 bases). From germline, CDR1 is SNHLY and CDR2 FYNNEI. The CDR3 is 15 residues long. The V end lost 8 bases, the J end lost 1 base, and 15 bases lay between the germline ends. The CDR3 coding sequence is TGTGCCAGCCGGGAACAGGGTGGGAGCAATCAGCCCCAGCATTTT. Protein sequence: CASREQGGSNQPQHF.

A word on this clone: The same CDR3 arises from other DNA sequences in this sample as well. The V and J genes are TRBV28 and TRBJ2-7; D is undetermined. Trimming pared 2 bases from V and 3 bases from J, leaving 2 bases between. CDR1 and CDR2 (germline): MDHEN, SYDVKM. This CDR3 contains 11 residues. The CDR3 region has the DNA TGTGCCAGCAGTTTACTCTACGAGCAGTACTTC. Its translation: CASSLLYEQYF. Based on the CDR3 plus reference TRBV28 and TRBJ2-7, the full variable domain is DVKVTQSSRYLVKRTGEKVFLECVQDMDHENMFWYRQDPGLGLRLIYFSYDVKMKEKGDIPEGYSVSREKKERFSLILESASTNQTSMYLCASSLLYEQYFGPGTRLTVT.